This TCR beta chain came from a study of beta chain features in type 1 diabetes. Study-level background: Cells sorted and examined across all samples totaled 85 million to 130 million. Study findings and constraints: The analysis here could not establish whether HLA type shapes TCRB rearrangement. Shorter TCRB CDR3s, moderately but significantly so, marked every one of the four CD4+ subsets in Type 1 diabetes patients. Type 1 diabetes patients showed fewer insertions and more deletions at VDJ junctions.

A note on this clone: As yet, its antigen is unknown.

The authors reverse transcribed all of the isolated RNA, so sequencing captured expressed TCRB transcripts. The data were produced by immunoSEQ multiplex PCR, yet TCRdb's version contains in-frame clones alone and is incomplete. This sample has around 160,000 clones, with roughly 10% found just once. The sequenced sample was central memory CD4+ T cells from blood. This TCR derives from a woman in her thirties with type 1 diabetes.

CDR3: CASSQDSGEATEAFF. For the CDR3, the DNA is TGTGCCAGCAGCCAAGATAGCGGGGAGGCCACTGAAGCTTTCTTT. The chain combines TRBV4-2 with TRBJ1-1, with D unclear. The germline CDR1 and CDR2 sequences are LGHNA and YNFKEQ. V shed 0 bases and J shed 4 bases, with 12 bases lying between them. This CDR3 is built from 15 residues.